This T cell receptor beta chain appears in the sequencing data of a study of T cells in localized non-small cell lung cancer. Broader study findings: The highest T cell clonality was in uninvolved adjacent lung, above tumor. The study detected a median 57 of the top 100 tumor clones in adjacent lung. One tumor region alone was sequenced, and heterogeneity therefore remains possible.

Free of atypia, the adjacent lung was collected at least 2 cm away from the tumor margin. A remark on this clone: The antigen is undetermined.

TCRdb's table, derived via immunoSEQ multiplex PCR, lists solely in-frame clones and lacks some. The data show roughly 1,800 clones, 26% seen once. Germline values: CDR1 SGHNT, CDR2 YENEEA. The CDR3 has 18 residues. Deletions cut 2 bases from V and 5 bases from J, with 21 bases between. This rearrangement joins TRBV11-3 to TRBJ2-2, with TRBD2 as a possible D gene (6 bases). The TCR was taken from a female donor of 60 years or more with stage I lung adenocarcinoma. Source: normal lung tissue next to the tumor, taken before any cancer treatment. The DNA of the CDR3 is TGTGCCAGCAGCTTACGGGGCGGGACGGGAGTTGGGACCGGGGAGCTGTTTTTT. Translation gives CASSLRGGTGVGTGELFF.